A selection of T cell receptor beta chains follows, all from one sample in a study of tumor-infiltrating lymphocytes in primary liver carcinoma. Via MiXCR, TCRdb re-called the multiplex PCR reads, giving one row per CDR3 protein. Of 30,000 to 35,000 distinct CDR3 sequences detected, around 80% appear once; the ten largest clones hold 36%. Sequenced material: liver tumor tissue from sampling region 5. The receptors were sampled from a man aged 35-49 years with primary liver carcinoma and hepatitis B virus infection. Each CDR3 is given without its conserved first and last residue. Fields, in order: V gene, clone size, CDR3 protein. Size values are once, few and many counts, or a class for expanded clones, and some rows have none.

v_gene: TRBV6-6
abundance: -
CDR3aa: ASSKTGQAFSNEQY

v_gene: TRBV12-3/TRBV12-4
abundance: few
CDR3aa: PSSQTSGRAQETQY

v_gene: TRBV11-2
abundance: few
CDR3aa: GSSLYRLVNEQF

v_gene: TRBV4-2
abundance: -
CDR3aa: ASNQEYRQGFWTEAF

v_gene: TRBV6-5
abundance: -
CDR3aa: ASSSSGGGNNSLLH

v_gene: TRBV29-1
abundance: -
CDR3aa: SAERQGRGGEPF

v_gene: TRBV6-6
abundance: -
CDR3aa: VSSWTGTLRADMQY

v_gene: TRBV12-3/TRBV12-4
abundance: -
CDR3aa: ASSLGATNQPQH

v_gene: TRBV6-5
abundance: -
CDR3aa: ASSHFHPGTDTQY

v_gene: TRBV6-6
abundance: -
CDR3aa: ASSSQMGQGGEAF

v_gene: TRBV6-1
abundance: -
CDR3aa: ASSEDGHWASYEQY

v_gene: TRBV6-5
abundance: -
CDR3aa: ASSYTGTSGDEQF

v_gene: TRBV4-2
abundance: once
CDR3aa: ANSPDPTGGLRAF

v_gene: TRBV29-1
abundance: -
CDR3aa: CIERQGRGRELF

v_gene: TRBV6-1
abundance: -
CDR3aa: TSSQTRFGANVLT

v_gene: TRBV4-2
abundance: once
CDR3aa: ASSQGVNEQN

v_gene: TRBV29-1
abundance: -
CDR3aa: SVQDDTMEQY

v_gene: TRBV12-3/TRBV12-4
abundance: medium-sized
CDR3aa: ASSPGTSGITDTQY

v_gene: TRBV12-3/TRBV12-4
abundance: -
CDR3aa: TSGLTVGRTQY

v_gene: TRBV11-2
abundance: -
CDR3aa: ASSFWPAGQQETQY

v_gene: TRBV28
abundance: -
CDR3aa: ASSSQGPYGYT

v_gene: TRBV6-1
abundance: -
CDR3aa: GSMPSFDRANEQF

v_gene: TRBV4-2
abundance: -
CDR3aa: ACSGKPGLVGGPREQY

v_gene: TRBV10-3
abundance: -
CDR3aa: AISAEGDPTDTQY

v_gene: TRBV11-1
abundance: -
CDR3aa: ASSRNLLSLEQY

v_gene: TRBV5-4
abundance: -
CDR3aa: TNSLDRGSLYEQY

v_gene: TRBV10-2
abundance: -
CDR3aa: ASRRGQGISYGQY

v_gene: TRBV5-1
abundance: many
CDR3aa: ASSPPYSTDTQY

v_gene: TRBV28
abundance: once
CDR3aa: ASSSPEQSGNYGYT

v_gene: TRBV12-3/TRBV12-4
abundance: many
CDR3aa: ASSPGLAGAADTQY

v_gene: TRBV12-3/TRBV12-4
abundance: few
CDR3aa: TSSLALGLAGGPDANEQF

v_gene: TRBV2
abundance: -
CDR3aa: ASSDRILYCYT

v_gene: TRBV6-2/TRBV6-3
abundance: -
CDR3aa: ASRASGQRDEQF

v_gene: TRBV12-3/TRBV12-4
abundance: -
CDR3aa: ASSPGQSYNQPQH

v_gene: TRBV6-5
abundance: -
CDR3aa: ASPTNGTAYEQY

v_gene: TRBV12-5
abundance: -
CDR3aa: ATGLYMTLAGGSQGTQY

v_gene: TRBV5-5
abundance: -
CDR3aa: VSSPGLTSGMIGFTDTQY

v_gene: TRBV4-1
abundance: -
CDR3aa: ASNRSSGWNNEQI

v_gene: TRBV11-1
abundance: -
CDR3aa: ACSLADGAYYNEQF

v_gene: TRBV14
abundance: -
CDR3aa: ASSPLTGHGKNCGYT

v_gene: TRBV4-2
abundance: -
CDR3aa: VSSREGGGYTDTRY

v_gene: TRBV10-3
abundance: medium-sized
CDR3aa: AISDRTGTEAF

v_gene: TRBV5-5
abundance: large
CDR3aa: ASSLVPGRYNEQF

v_gene: TRBV6-2/TRBV6-3
abundance: many
CDR3aa: ASSYSASGPNEQY

v_gene: TRBV11-2
abundance: many
CDR3aa: ASSLDFGTPSSYEQY

v_gene: TRBV12-3/TRBV12-4
abundance: -
CDR3aa: VSTLSRSGDNVLT

v_gene: TRBV12-3/TRBV12-4
abundance: -
CDR3aa: APSQPETDMQY

v_gene: TRBV28
abundance: many
CDR3aa: ASSALEVNEQF

v_gene: TRBV7-9
abundance: few
CDR3aa: ASSWSPGLAGGPASDTQY

v_gene: TRBV29-1
abundance: -
CDR3aa: SFRITMNTEAS

v_gene: TRBV6-2/TRBV6-3
abundance: many
CDR3aa: ASSPWGSGKVNVQF

v_gene: TRBV11-2
abundance: -
CDR3aa: ASSTGTSGTYTQY